A selection of T cell receptor beta chains follows, all from one sample in a study of blood T cell repertoires in COVID-19. Method: immunoSEQ multiplex PCR; TCRdb's copy keeps in-frame clones and lacks some. Among 130,000 or so clones, about 83% were seen once, and the ten largest hold 3.4%. Sequenced material: PBMCs or T cells enriched from blood (not recorded which). Receptor source: a woman aged 45-59 years with acute COVID-19. CDR3s include the opening cysteine and the closing phenylalanine or tryptophan. Each record gives: J gene, clone size, V gene, D gene, CDR3 protein, CDR3 DNA. D genes are given only for firm matches. Expanded clones are given a class, and other clones once, few, many or no size at all.

j_call: TRBJ2-7
clone_size: .
v_call: TRBV28
d_call: .
cdr3_aa: CASSFRAAHYEQYF
cdr3_nt: TGTGCCAGCAGTTTTAGAGCGGCCCACTACGAGCAGTACTTC

j_call: TRBJ2-7
clone_size: .
v_call: TRBV10-1
d_call: .
cdr3_aa: CASRNSRDTYEQYF
cdr3_nt: TGCGCCAGCAGGAACTCCAGGGACACCTACGAGCAGTACTTC

j_call: TRBJ2-4
clone_size: .
v_call: TRBV5-1
d_call: TRBD2
cdr3_aa: CASTVGTSANLNIQYF
cdr3_nt: TGCGCCAGCACGGTCGGGACTAGCGCGAACCTAAACATTCAGTACTTC

j_call: TRBJ2-1
clone_size: .
v_call: TRBV6-5
d_call: .
cdr3_aa: CASSLTGLTYNEQFF
cdr3_nt: TGTGCCAGCAGTCTCACAGGGTTGACCTACAATGAGCAGTTCTTC

j_call: TRBJ1-1
clone_size: .
v_call: TRBV20-1
d_call: .
cdr3_aa: CSVGRGVEAFF
cdr3_nt: TGCAGTGTGGGCAGGGGCGTTGAAGCTTTCTTT

j_call: TRBJ2-1
clone_size: .
v_call: TRBV7-9
d_call: .
cdr3_aa: CASSLGRGEQFF
cdr3_nt: TGTGCCAGCAGCTTAGGACGGGGTGAGCAGTTCTTC

j_call: TRBJ2-2
clone_size: once
v_call: TRBV11-2
d_call: TRBD2
cdr3_aa: CASSRLASNTGELFF
cdr3_nt: TGTGCCAGCAGCCGACTAGCGTCGAACACCGGGGAGCTGTTTTTT

j_call: TRBJ2-2
clone_size: few
v_call: TRBV11-2
d_call: .
cdr3_aa: CASSLVAAATTGELFF
cdr3_nt: TGTGCCAGCAGCTTAGTTGCGGCTGCGACCACCGGGGAGCTGTTTTTT

j_call: TRBJ2-1
clone_size: .
v_call: TRBV5-1
d_call: TRBD2
cdr3_aa: CASSLTAGAYNEQFF
cdr3_nt: TGCGCCAGCAGCTTGACGGCGGGAGCCTACAATGAGCAGTTCTTC

j_call: TRBJ1-5
clone_size: .
v_call: TRBV5-1
d_call: .
cdr3_aa: CASSLEGRDNQPQHF
cdr3_nt: TGCGCCAGCAGCTTGGAAGGGAGAGACAATCAGCCCCAGCATTTT

j_call: TRBJ1-1
clone_size: .
v_call: TRBV4-2
d_call: TRBD1
cdr3_aa: CASSQDLRDSEAFF
cdr3_nt: TGTGCCAGCAGCCAAGATTTGCGGGACAGCGAAGCTTTCTTT

j_call: TRBJ2-1
clone_size: .
v_call: TRBV11-3
d_call: .
cdr3_aa: CASSLGTSLFF
cdr3_nt: TGTGCCAGCAGCTTAGGAACTAGTCTGTTCTTC

j_call: TRBJ1-2
clone_size: .
v_call: TRBV6-5
d_call: TRBD1
cdr3_aa: CASRGQGNYGYTF
cdr3_nt: TGTGCCAGCAGAGGACAGGGCAACTATGGCTACACCTTC

j_call: TRBJ1-5
clone_size: .
v_call: TRBV7-8
d_call: .
cdr3_aa: CASSLEGDQPQHF
cdr3_nt: TGTGCCAGCAGCTTAGAGGGGGATCAGCCCCAGCATTTT

j_call: TRBJ2-2
clone_size: .
v_call: TRBV10-2
d_call: TRBD2
cdr3_aa: CASSVIAGGPGELFF
cdr3_nt: TGCGCCAGCAGTGTAATAGCGGGAGGTCCCGGGGAGCTGTTTTTT

j_call: TRBJ1-6
clone_size: .
v_call: TRBV5-6
d_call: .
cdr3_aa: CASSRTGRGSYNSPLHF
cdr3_nt: TGTGCCAGCAGTAGAACCGGGAGGGGCTCCTATAATTCACCCCTCCACTTT

j_call: TRBJ1-2
clone_size: .
v_call: TRBV25-1
d_call: TRBD1
cdr3_aa: CASSDPGTESYGYTF
cdr3_nt: TGTGCCAGCAGTGATCCGGGGACAGAATCCTATGGCTACACCTTC

j_call: TRBJ2-1
clone_size: once
v_call: TRBV18
d_call: .
cdr3_aa: CASSPGSGSNEQFF
cdr3_nt: TGTGCCAGCTCACCAGGTTCAGGGTCCAATGAGCAGTTCTTC

j_call: TRBJ2-3
clone_size: .
v_call: TRBV3-1/TRBV3-2
d_call: .
cdr3_aa: CASIGGRHTDTQYF
cdr3_nt: TGTGCCAGCATCGGTGGCAGACACACAGATACGCAGTATTTT

j_call: TRBJ2-1
clone_size: .
v_call: TRBV27
d_call: TRBD2
cdr3_aa: CASSRGKGLAESEQFF
cdr3_nt: TGTGCCAGCAGTAGGGGGAAAGGACTAGCGGAATCTGAGCAGTTCTTC

j_call: TRBJ2-1
clone_size: once
v_call: TRBV6-4
d_call: TRBD1
cdr3_aa: CASSDTQGSGYNEQFF
cdr3_nt: TGTGCCAGCAGTGATACACAGGGGTCGGGATACAATGAGCAGTTCTTC

j_call: TRBJ1-1
clone_size: .
v_call: TRBV30
d_call: TRBD1
cdr3_aa: CAWSVGQGAGEAFF
cdr3_nt: TGTGCCTGGAGTGTAGGTCAGGGGGCAGGAGAAGCTTTCTTT

j_call: TRBJ2-7
clone_size: .
v_call: TRBV7-9
d_call: TRBD1
cdr3_aa: CASSLQGARTEQYF
cdr3_nt: TGTGCCAGCAGCTTACAGGGGGCACGAACCGAGCAGTACTTC

j_call: TRBJ2-1
clone_size: .
v_call: TRBV4-3
d_call: .
cdr3_aa: CASSQSGYSYNEQFF
cdr3_nt: TGCGCCAGCAGCCAAAGCGGTTACTCCTACAATGAGCAGTTCTTC

j_call: TRBJ1-5
clone_size: .
v_call: TRBV3-1/TRBV3-2
d_call: .
cdr3_aa: CASSPQQGAEQPQHF
cdr3_nt: TGTGCCAGCAGCCCCCAACAGGGAGCGGAGCAGCCCCAGCATTTT

j_call: TRBJ2-1
clone_size: .
v_call: TRBV5-1
d_call: .
cdr3_aa: CASSPNDNEQFF
cdr3_nt: TGCGCCAGCAGCCCTAACGACAATGAGCAGTTCTTC

j_call: TRBJ2-3
clone_size: few
v_call: TRBV24-1
d_call: TRBD2
cdr3_aa: CATSERTSGRATDTQYF
cdr3_nt: TGTGCCACCAGTGAGAGGACTAGCGGGAGGGCCACAGATACGCAGTATTTT

j_call: TRBJ2-2
clone_size: .
v_call: TRBV6-4
d_call: TRBD1
cdr3_aa: CASSEQGTLNTGELFF
cdr3_nt: TGTGCCAGCAGTGAACAGGGGACCTTGAACACCGGGGAGCTGTTTTTT

j_call: TRBJ2-7
clone_size: .
v_call: TRBV7-8
d_call: .
cdr3_aa: CASSHWLRDSAYEQYF
cdr3_nt: TGTGCCAGCAGCCACTGGTTGAGAGACTCAGCATACGAGCAGTACTTC

j_call: TRBJ1-6
clone_size: .
v_call: TRBV5-4
d_call: .
cdr3_aa: CASSLGVGGNSPLHF
cdr3_nt: TGTGCCAGCAGCTTGGGGGTGGGCGGGAACTCACCCCTCCACTTT

j_call: TRBJ1-2
clone_size: .
v_call: TRBV4-1
d_call: .
cdr3_aa: CASSQDELGRGPVDGYTF
cdr3_nt: TGCGCCAGCAGCCAAGACGAGCTTGGGCGGGGACCGGTGGATGGCTACACCTTC

j_call: TRBJ2-3
clone_size: .
v_call: TRBV7-3
d_call: TRBD2
cdr3_aa: CASSRGLAGADTQYF
cdr3_nt: TGTGCCAGCAGCCGGGGACTAGCGGGAGCAGATACGCAGTATTTT

j_call: TRBJ2-3
clone_size: .
v_call: TRBV6-1
d_call: .
cdr3_aa: CASSDRQDTQYF
cdr3_nt: TGTGCCAGCAGTGACCGACAGGACACGCAGTATTTT

j_call: TRBJ2-1
clone_size: .
v_call: TRBV4-1
d_call: TRBD2
cdr3_aa: CASSQQLPGLAGGSSYNEQFF
cdr3_nt: TGCGCCAGCAGCCAACAATTACCGGGACTAGCGGGAGGGAGCTCCTACAATGAGCAGTTCTTC

j_call: TRBJ2-7
clone_size: .
v_call: TRBV11-3
d_call: .
cdr3_aa: CASSTDQSSYEQYF
cdr3_nt: TGTGCCAGCAGCACAGACCAGTCCTCCTACGAGCAGTACTTC

j_call: TRBJ2-3
clone_size: .
v_call: TRBV7-3
d_call: .
cdr3_aa: CASSPHTDSFMNF
cdr3_nt: TGTGCCAGCAGCCCACACACGGACAGTTTTATGAATTTT

j_call: TRBJ2-2
clone_size: .
v_call: TRBV15
d_call: .
cdr3_aa: CATSSSGDGTGELFF
cdr3_nt: TGTGCCACCAGCAGTTCCGGGGATGGAACCGGGGAGCTGTTTTTT

j_call: TRBJ2-5
clone_size: .
v_call: TRBV7-7
d_call: .
cdr3_aa: CASSSPEGTPGFETQYF
cdr3_nt: TGTGCTAGCAGCTCCCCCGAGGGAACGCCGGGGTTTGAGACCCAGTACTTC

j_call: TRBJ2-1
clone_size: .
v_call: TRBV13
d_call: .
cdr3_aa: CASSFAGLNEQFF
cdr3_nt: TGTGCCAGCAGCTTTGCTGGGCTCAATGAGCAGTTCTTC

j_call: TRBJ2-3
clone_size: .
v_call: TRBV28
d_call: .
cdr3_aa: CASSLTGPRTDTQYF
cdr3_nt: TGTGCCAGCAGTTTAACGGGTCCGAGGACAGATACGCAGTATTTT

j_call: TRBJ2-1
clone_size: once
v_call: TRBV29-1
d_call: TRBD2
cdr3_aa: CSVQLLAGAQNEQFF
cdr3_nt: TGCAGCGTTCAACTACTAGCGGGAGCGCAAAATGAGCAGTTCTTC

j_call: TRBJ1-2
clone_size: .
v_call: TRBV5-1
d_call: .
cdr3_aa: CASSPDRYGYTF
cdr3_nt: TGCGCCAGCAGCCCCGACAGATATGGCTACACCTTC

j_call: TRBJ2-5
clone_size: .
v_call: TRBV6-5
d_call: TRBD2
cdr3_aa: CASSTGTSGGETQYF
cdr3_nt: TGTGCCAGCAGTACTGGGACTAGCGGAGGGGAGACCCAGTACTTC

j_call: TRBJ2-5
clone_size: .
v_call: TRBV5-6
d_call: TRBD2
cdr3_aa: CASSLGLAGVETQYF
cdr3_nt: TGTGCCAGCAGCTTGGGACTAGCGGGAGTAGAGACCCAGTACTTC

j_call: TRBJ2-1
clone_size: .
v_call: TRBV12-5
d_call: TRBD2
cdr3_aa: CASGESGLAYNEQFF
cdr3_nt: TGTGCTAGTGGTGAGTCGGGACTAGCCTACAATGAGCAGTTCTTC

j_call: TRBJ2-7
clone_size: few
v_call: TRBV5-1
d_call: .
cdr3_aa: CASSLGVHEQYF
cdr3_nt: TGCGCCAGCAGCTTGGGCGTGCACGAGCAGTACTTC

j_call: TRBJ2-7
clone_size: .
v_call: TRBV4-3
d_call: TRBD1
cdr3_aa: CASSQGQSGTGLYEQYF
cdr3_nt: TGCGCCAGCAGCCAAGGTCAGTCGGGGACAGGCCTCTACGAGCAGTACTTC